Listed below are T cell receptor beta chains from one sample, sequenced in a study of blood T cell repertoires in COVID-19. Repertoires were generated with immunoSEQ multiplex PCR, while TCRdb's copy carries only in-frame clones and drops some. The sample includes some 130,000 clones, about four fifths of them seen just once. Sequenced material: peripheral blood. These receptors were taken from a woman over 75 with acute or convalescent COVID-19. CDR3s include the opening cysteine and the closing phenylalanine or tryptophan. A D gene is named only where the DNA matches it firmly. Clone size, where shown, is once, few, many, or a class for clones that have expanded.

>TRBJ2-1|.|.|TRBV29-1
TGCAGCGTTGACAGGGCATCGAGCTCCTACAATGAGCAGTTCTTC
CSVDRASSSYNEQFF
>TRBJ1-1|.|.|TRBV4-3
TGCGCCAGCAGCCAAGGAGGCCGAGGAACTGAAGCTTTCTTT
CASSQGGRGTEAFF
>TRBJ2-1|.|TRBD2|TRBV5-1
TGCGCCAGCAGCTTGGTCCTAGCGGGGTCCAATGAGCAGTTCTTC
CASSLVLAGSNEQFF
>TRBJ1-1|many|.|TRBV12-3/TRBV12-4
TGTGCCAGCAGTTTAACGGGCACTGAAGCTTTCTTT
CASSLTGTEAFF
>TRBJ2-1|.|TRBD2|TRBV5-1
TGCGCCAGCAGCTTGGATCTAGCGGGGGGCTACAATGAGCAGTTCTTC
CASSLDLAGGYNEQFF
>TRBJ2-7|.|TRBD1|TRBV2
TGTGCCAGCAGTGGGGACAGCTACGAGCAGTACTTC
CASSGDSYEQYF
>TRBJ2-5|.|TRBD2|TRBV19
TGTGCCAGTTCAAGGACTAGCGGGGGCCCCAGGGCAGAGACCCAGTACTTC
CASSRTSGGPRAETQYF
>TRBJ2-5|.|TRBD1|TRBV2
TGTGCCAGCAAGCGCAGGGGGCGCGAACAAGAGACCCAGTACTTC
CASKRRGREQETQYF
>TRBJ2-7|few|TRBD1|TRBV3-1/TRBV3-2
TGTGCCAGCAGCCGGGACAGGGGGCGAGAGCAGTACTTC
CASSRDRGREQYF
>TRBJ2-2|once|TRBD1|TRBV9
TGTGCCAGCAGCGACCCCCGGGACAGAGCCACCGGGGAGCTGTTTTTT
CASSDPRDRATGELFF
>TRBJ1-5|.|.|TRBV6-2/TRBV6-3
TGTGCCAGCAGTTACTCCAGTCAAATCCAGCCCCAGCATTTT
CASSYSSQIQPQHF
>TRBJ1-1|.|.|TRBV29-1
TGCAGCGTTGAGGGGGCCAGGCCAGGAGACACTGAAGCTTTCTTT
CSVEGARPGDTEAFF
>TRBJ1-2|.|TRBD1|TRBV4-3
TGCGCCAGCAGCCCGGACAGGGGTGGCTATGGCTACACCTTC
CASSPDRGGYGYTF
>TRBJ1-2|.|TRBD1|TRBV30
TGTGCCTGGAGTGGACAGGGAAACTATGGCTACACCTTC
CAWSGQGNYGYTF
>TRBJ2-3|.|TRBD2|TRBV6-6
TGTGCCAGCAGTTATTCGGGACTAGCTATAATGGATACGCAGTATTTT
CASSYSGLAIMDTQYF
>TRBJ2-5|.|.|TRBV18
TGTGCCAGCTCCTCCCAAGAGACCCAGTACTTC
CASSSQETQYF
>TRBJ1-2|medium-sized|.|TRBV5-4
TGTGCCAGCAGCGCTGATCAGGGATACTATGGCTACACCTTC
CASSADQGYYGYTF
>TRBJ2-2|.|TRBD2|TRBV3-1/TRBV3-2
TGTGCCAGCAGCCAAGATCGACGCTTACCGGGACTAGCGAACACCGGGGAGCTGTTTTTT
CASSQDRRLPGLANTGELFF
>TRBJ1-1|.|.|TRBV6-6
TGTGCCAGCAGTTACTCAAAAGTGACAGCAAACACTGAAGCTTTCTTT
CASSYSKVTANTEAFF
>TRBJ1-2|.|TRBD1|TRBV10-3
TGTGCCATCAGTGAGGAACAGGGGGCAAACTATGGCTACACCTTC
CAISEEQGANYGYTF
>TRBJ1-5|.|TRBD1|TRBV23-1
TGCGCCACCAAAACAGGGGCGCCCCAGCATTTT
CATKTGAPQHF
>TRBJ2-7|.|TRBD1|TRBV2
TGTGCCAGCAGCCTACAGGGGGCTAAGGACGAGCAGTACTTC
CASSLQGAKDEQYF
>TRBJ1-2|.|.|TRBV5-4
TGTGCCAGCAGCTTGGAGGCGGCGAGCTATGGCTACACCTTC
CASSLEAASYGYTF
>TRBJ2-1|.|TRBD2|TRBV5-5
TGTGCCAGCAGCCTCGGACTAGCGGGGGCGCCGGAGCAGTTCTTC
CASSLGLAGAPEQFF
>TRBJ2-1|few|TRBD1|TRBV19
TGTGCCAGTAGTCACGACAGGGTCAATGAGCAGTTCTTC
CASSHDRVNEQFF
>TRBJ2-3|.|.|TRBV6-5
TGTGCCAGCAGTCGAACCGGGACTCGAGGGTATACGCAGTATTTT
CASSRTGTRGYTQYF
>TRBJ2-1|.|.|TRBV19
TGTGCCAGTAGCCGGTTGAATGAGCAGTTCTTC
CASSRLNEQFF
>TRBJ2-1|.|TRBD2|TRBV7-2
TGTGCCAGCAGCTTACGGACTAGCGGGGTGGATGAGCAGTTCTTC
CASSLRTSGVDEQFF
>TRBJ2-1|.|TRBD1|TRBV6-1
TGTGCCAGCACCTTCGACAGGGGCTCGCACAATGAGCAGTTCTTC
CASTFDRGSHNEQFF
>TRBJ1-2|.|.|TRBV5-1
TGCGCCAGCAGCTTCGGGGGTCCCTCCTATGGCTACACCTTC
CASSFGGPSYGYTF
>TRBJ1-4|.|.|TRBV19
TGTGCCAGTAGTAGAAACCTCGGGGAAACTAATGAAAAACTGTTTTTT
CASSRNLGETNEKLFF
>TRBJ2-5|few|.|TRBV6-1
TGTGCCAGCAGTGAGCAACAGGGAAAAGAGACCCAGTACTTC
CASSEQQGKETQYF
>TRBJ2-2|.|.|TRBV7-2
TGTGCCAGCAGCTTAGGGACATTCGCGAACACCGGGGAGCTGTTTTTT
CASSLGTFANTGELFF
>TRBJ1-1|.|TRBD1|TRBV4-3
TGCGCCAGCAGCCGGATAGGGGGCGACACTGAAGCTTTCTTT
CASSRIGGDTEAFF
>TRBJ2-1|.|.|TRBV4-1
TGCGCCAGCAGCCAGGTTTTCGGCGCGGGGATAAACAATGAGCAGTTCTTC
CASSQVFGAGINNEQFF